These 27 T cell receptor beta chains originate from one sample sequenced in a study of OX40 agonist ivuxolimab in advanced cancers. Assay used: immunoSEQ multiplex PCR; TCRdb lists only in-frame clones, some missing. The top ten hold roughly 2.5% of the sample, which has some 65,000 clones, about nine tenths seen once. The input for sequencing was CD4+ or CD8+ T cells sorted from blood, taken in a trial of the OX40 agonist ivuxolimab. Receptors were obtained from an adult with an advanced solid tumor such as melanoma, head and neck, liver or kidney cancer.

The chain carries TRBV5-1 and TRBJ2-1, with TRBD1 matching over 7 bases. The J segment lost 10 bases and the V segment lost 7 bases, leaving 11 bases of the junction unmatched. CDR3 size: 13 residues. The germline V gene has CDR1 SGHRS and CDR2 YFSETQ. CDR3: CASGYGTATEQFF. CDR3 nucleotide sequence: TGCGCCAGCGGGTACGGGACAGCCACGGAGCAGTTCTTC.

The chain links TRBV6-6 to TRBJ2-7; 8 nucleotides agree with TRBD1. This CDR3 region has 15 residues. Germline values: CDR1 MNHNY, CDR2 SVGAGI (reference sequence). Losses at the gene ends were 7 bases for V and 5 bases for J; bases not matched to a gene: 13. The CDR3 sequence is CASKDRTGRIDEQYF. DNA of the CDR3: TGTGCCAGCAAAGACCGGACAGGGAGGATCGACGAGCAGTACTTC.

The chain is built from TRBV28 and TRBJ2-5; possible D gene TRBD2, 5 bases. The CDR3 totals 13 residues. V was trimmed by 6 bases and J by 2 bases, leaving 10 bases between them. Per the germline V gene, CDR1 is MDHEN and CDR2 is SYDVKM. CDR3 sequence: CASRPGSQETQYF. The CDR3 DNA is TGTGCCAGCAGGCCGGGGTCACAAGAGACCCAGTACTTC.

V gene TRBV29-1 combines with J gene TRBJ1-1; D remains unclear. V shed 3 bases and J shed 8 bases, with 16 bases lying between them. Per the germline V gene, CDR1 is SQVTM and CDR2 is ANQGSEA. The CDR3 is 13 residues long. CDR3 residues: CSVDPGRGGEAFF. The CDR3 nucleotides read TGCAGCGTTGATCCCGGACGGGGTGGGGAAGCTTTCTTT.

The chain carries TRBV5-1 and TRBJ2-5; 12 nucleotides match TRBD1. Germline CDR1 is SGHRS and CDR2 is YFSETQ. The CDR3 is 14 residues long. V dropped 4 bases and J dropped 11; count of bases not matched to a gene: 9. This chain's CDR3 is CASSQGDRGQEQYF. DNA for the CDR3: TGCGCCAGCAGCCAAGGGGACAGGGGGCAGGAGCAGTACTTC.

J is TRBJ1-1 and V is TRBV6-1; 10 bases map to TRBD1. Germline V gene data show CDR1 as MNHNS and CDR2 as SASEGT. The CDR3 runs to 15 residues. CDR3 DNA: TGTGCTACCGGGACAGGGGACATTATGAACACTGAAGCTTTCTTT. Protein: CATGTGDIMNTEAFF.

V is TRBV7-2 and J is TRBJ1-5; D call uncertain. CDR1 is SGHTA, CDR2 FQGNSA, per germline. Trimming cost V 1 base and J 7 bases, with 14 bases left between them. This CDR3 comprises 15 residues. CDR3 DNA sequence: TGTGCCAGCAGCTTAGTGGTAGGGATGGTCCAGCCCCAGCATTTT. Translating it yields CASSLVVGMVQPQHF. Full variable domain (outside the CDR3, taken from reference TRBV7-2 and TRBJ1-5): GAGVSQSPSNKVTEKGKDVELRCDPISGHTALYWYRQSLGQGLEFLIYFQGNSAPDKSGLPSDRFSAERTGGSVSTLTIQRTQQEDSAVYLCASSLVVGMVQPQHFGDGTRLSIL.

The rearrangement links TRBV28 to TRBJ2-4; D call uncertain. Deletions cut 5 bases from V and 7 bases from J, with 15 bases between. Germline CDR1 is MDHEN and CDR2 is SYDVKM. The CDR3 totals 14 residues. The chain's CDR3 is CASSPRPYGNIQYF. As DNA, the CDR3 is TGTGCCAGCAGTCCTCGCCCTTATGGGAACATTCAGTACTTC.

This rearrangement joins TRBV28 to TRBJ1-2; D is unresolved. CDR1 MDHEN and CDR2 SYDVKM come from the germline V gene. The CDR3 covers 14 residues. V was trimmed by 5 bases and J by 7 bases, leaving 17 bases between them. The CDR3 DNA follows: TGTGCCAGCAGTCCTACCCTGCGTTCTGGTGGCTACACCTTC. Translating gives CASSPTLRSGGYTF.

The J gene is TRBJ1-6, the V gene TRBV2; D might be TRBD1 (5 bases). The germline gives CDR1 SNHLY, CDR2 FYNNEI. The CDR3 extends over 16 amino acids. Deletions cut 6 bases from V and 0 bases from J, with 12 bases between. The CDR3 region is CASSPQGRSYNSPLHF. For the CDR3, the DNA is TGTGCCAGCAGCCCTCAGGGACGCTCCTATAATTCACCCCTCCACTTT.

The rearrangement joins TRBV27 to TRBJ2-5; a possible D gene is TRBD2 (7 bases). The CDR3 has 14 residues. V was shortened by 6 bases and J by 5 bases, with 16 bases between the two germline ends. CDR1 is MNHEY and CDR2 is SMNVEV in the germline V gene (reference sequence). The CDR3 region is CASRARTRGETQYF. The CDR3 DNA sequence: TGTGCCAGCAGAGCCCGGACTAGGGGGGAGACCCAGTACTTC.

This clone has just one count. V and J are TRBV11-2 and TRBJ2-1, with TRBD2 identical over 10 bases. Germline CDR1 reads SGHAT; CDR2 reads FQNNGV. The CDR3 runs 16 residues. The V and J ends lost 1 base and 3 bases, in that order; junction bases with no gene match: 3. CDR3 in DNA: TGTGCCAGCAGCTTAGTAGCGGGGGGCCGCTACAATGAGCAGTTCTTC. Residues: CASSLVAGGRYNEQFF. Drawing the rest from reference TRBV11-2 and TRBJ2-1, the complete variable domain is EAGVAQSPRYKIIEKRQSVAFWCNPISGHATLYWYQQILGQGPKLLIQFQNNGVVDDSQLPKDRFSAERLKGVDSTLKIQPAKLEDSAVYLCASSLVAGGRYNEQFFGPGTRLTVL.

The CDR3 region has the DNA TGTGCCAGCAGCTTACAGGGAAGCTCCTATAATTCACCCCTCCACTTT. Translating gives CASSLQGSSYNSPLHF. The chain uses TRBV7-8 and TRBJ1-6; D may be TRBD1 (5 bases). Germline V lookup: CDR1 SGHVS, CDR2 FQNEAQ. The CDR3 loop spans 16 amino acids. V lost 2 bases and J lost 0, with 8 bases in between.

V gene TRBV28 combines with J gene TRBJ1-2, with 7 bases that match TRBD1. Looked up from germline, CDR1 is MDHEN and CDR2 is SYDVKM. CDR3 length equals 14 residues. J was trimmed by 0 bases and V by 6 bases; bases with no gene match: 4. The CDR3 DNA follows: TGTGCCAGCAGCGAGGGGGCATCTAACTATGGCTACACCTTC. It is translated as CASSEGASNYGYTF.

The CDR3 protein is CASTRREGRGSSYNEQFF. CDR3 in DNA: TGTGCCAGCACCCGGCGGGAGGGGCGGGGTAGCTCCTACAATGAGCAGTTCTTC. The chain recombines TRBV7-2 with TRBJ2-1; 9 nucleotides agree with TRBD2. This CDR3 is 18 amino acids long. The junction had 13 bases not matched to a gene; V was cut back by 7 bases and J by 0 bases. CDR1 SGHTA and CDR2 FQGNSA come from the germline V gene.

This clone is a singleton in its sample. DNA for the CDR3: TGTGCCAGCAGCTTTGGTTTCGACAGCTCCTACAATGAGCAGTTCTTC. It specifies CASSFGFDSSYNEQFF. The chain carries TRBV5-6 and TRBJ2-1; a weak D match, TRBD1 (5 bases). The germline V gene has CDR1 SGHDT and CDR2 YYEEEE. The length of the CDR3 is 16 residues. Trimming shortened V by 2 bases and J by 0 bases, and 12 bases separated the two germline ends.

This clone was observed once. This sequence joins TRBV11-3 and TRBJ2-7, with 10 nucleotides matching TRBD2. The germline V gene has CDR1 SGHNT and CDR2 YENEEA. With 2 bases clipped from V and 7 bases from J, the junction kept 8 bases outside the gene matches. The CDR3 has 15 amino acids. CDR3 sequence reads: CASSLLAGAPSEQYF. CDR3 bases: TGTGCCAGCAGCTTACTAGCGGGAGCCCCGTCTGAGCAGTACTTC.

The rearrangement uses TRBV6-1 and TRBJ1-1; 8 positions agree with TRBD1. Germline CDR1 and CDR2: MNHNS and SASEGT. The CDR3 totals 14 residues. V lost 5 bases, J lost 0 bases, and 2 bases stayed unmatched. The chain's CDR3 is CASSMGQVNTEAFF. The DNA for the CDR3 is TGTGCCAGCAGTATGGGACAGGTGAACACTGAAGCTTTCTTT.

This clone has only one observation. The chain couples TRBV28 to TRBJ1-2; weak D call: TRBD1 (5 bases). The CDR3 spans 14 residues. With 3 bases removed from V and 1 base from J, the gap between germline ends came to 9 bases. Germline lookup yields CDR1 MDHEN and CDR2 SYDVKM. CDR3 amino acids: CASSFSGSNYGYTF. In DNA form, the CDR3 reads TGTGCCAGCAGTTTTTCAGGGAGTAACTATGGCTACACCTTC.

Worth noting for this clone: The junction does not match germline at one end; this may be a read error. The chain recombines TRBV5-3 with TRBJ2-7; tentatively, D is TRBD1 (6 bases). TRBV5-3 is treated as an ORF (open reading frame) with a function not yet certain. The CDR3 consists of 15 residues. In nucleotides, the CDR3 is TGTGCCAGCAGCTTGGGTGCAGGGGTATCCTACGAGCAGTACTTC. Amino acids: CASSLGAGVSYEQYF.

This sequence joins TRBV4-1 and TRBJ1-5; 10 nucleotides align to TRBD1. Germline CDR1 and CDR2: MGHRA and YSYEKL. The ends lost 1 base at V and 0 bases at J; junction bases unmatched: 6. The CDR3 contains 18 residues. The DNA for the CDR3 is TGCGCCAGCAGCCAAGGACAGGGGGCAGCTTATAGCAATCAGCCCCAGCATTTT. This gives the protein CASSQGQGAAYSNQPQHF.

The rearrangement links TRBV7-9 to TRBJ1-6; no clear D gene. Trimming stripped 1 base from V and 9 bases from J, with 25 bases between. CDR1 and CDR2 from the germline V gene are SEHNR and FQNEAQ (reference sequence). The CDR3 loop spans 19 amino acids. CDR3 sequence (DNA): TGTGCCAGCAGCTTAGGCCCCCCCCAAGGCCCCGGGTACGGTTCACCCCTCCACTTT. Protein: CASSLGPPQGPGYGSPLHF.

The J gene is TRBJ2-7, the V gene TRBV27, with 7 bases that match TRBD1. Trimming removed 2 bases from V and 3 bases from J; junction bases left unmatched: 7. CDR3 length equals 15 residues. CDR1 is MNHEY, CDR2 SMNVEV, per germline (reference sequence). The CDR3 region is CASSLAGTALYEQYF. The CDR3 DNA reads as TGTGCCAGCAGTTTAGCCGGGACAGCTCTCTACGAGCAGTACTTC.

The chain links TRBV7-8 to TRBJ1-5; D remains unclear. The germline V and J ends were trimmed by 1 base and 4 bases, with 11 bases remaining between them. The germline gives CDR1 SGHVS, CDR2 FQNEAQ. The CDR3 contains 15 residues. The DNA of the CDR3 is TGTGCCAGCAGCTTAGAGGCGCCAAGTAATCAGCCCCAGCATTTT. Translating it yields CASSLEAPSNQPQHF.

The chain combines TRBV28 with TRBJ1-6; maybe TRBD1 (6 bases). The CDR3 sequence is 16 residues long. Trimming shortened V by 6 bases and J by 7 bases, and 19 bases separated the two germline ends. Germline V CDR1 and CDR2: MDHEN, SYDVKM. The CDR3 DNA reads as TGTGCCAGCAGCGTGGGGGCCGAGGGGACCAATTCACCCCTCCACTTT. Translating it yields CASSVGAEGTNSPLHF.

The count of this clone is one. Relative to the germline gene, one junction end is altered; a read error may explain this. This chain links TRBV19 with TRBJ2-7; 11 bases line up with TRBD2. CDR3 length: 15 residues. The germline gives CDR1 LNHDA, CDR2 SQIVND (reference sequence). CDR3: CASTRSGRASDEQYF. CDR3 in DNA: TGTGCCAGTACCCGTAGCGGGAGGGCCTCCGACGAGCAGTACTTC.

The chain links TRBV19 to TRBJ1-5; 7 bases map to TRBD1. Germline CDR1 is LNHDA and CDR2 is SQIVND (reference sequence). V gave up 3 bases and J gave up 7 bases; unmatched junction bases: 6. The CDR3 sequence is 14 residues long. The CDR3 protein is CASSINRGWQPQHF. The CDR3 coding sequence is TGTGCCAGTAGTATTAACAGGGGCTGGCAGCCCCAGCATTTT.